The 5 T cell receptor beta chains listed next were all sequenced from one sample in a study of blood T cell repertoires in COVID-19. This table comes from immunoSEQ multiplex PCR, and its TCRdb copy is limited to in-frame clones, with some not included. The sample carries about 210,000 clones, around 88% recorded once. Sequences were obtained from PBMCs or T cells enriched from blood (not recorded which). The receptors originated from a woman aged 40 to 49 with acute COVID-19.

On this clone: The same CDR3 is also encoded by other DNA sequences in this sample. The J gene is TRBJ1-5, the V gene TRBV19, with D uncertain. The germline V gene encodes CDR1 LNHDA and CDR2 SQIVND (reference sequence). The CDR3 totals 13 residues. V lost 4 bases to trimming and J lost 2 bases, with 6 bases between them. DNA for the CDR3: TGTGCCAGTAGTAGCGAGGGCAATCAGCCCCAGCATTTT. As protein: CASSSEGNQPQHF.

V and J are TRBV29-1 and TRBJ2-7; 8 nucleotides line up with TRBD2. V trimming: 4 bases; J trimming: 1 base; junction bases outside the gene matches: 9. Germline assignment: CDR1 SQVTM and CDR2 ANQGSEA. The CDR3 covers 15 residues. CDR3 loop: CSVALGLGISYEQYF. CDR3 sequence (DNA): TGCAGCGTTGCCCTGGGACTAGGGATATCCTACGAGCAGTACTTC.

This clone was counted a few times. CDR3 sequence: CASSFSDRESYGYTF. In DNA, the CDR3 is TGTGCCAGCAGTTTTTCCGACAGGGAGAGCTATGGCTACACCTTC. This chain joins TRBV28 and TRBJ1-2; 7 bases align to TRBD1. The CDR3 is 15 residues long. J was trimmed by 4 bases and V by 3 bases; bases with no gene match: 8. Germline V gene sequence: CDR1 MDHEN, CDR2 SYDVKM.

V usage is TRBV24-1 and J usage is TRBJ2-7; 9 nucleotides line up with TRBD1. Looked up from germline, CDR1 is KGHDR and CDR2 is SFDVKD. Trimming took 7 bases from V and 2 from J; bases not matched to a gene: 5. The CDR3 consists of 14 residues. This chain's CDR3 is CATSGTGKTYEQYV. CDR3 nucleotide sequence: TGTGCCACCAGCGGGACAGGGAAAACCTACGAGCAGTACGTC.

DNA of the CDR3: TGTGCCAGCTCGAAGGACAGCAACTATGGCTACACCTTC. Amino acid sequence: CASSKDSNYGYTF. The chain combines TRBV18 with TRBJ1-2, with D perhaps matching TRBD1 (6 bases). The germline V gene has CDR1 KGHSH and CDR2 LQKENI. CDR3 size: 13 residues. Between the trimmed V and J ends, which lost 6 bases and 2 bases, there was a span of 10 bases.